What follows are 11 T cell receptor beta chains derived from one specimen sequenced in a study of radiation and T cells in renal cell carcinoma. Measured with immunoSEQ multiplex PCR; TCRdb has only the in-frame clones, and not every one. The repertoire consists of roughly 120,000 clones, with around 80% occurring once and the leading ten covering about 3%. Described time point: baseline pretreatment blood. The treatment is: 15 Gy SBRT to primary tumor, nephrectomy 4 weeks later. This specimen consisted of blood, obtained from a patient whose treatment included radiotherapy and nephrectomy. These receptors came from a woman aged 55-70 years with renal cell carcinoma.

The chain is built from TRBV19 and TRBJ1-3; D is uncertain. Between the trimmed V and J ends, which lost 3 bases and 4 bases, there was a span of 16 bases. The CDR3 has 16 residues. Germline-derived CDR1 and CDR2 are LNHDA and SQIVND (reference sequence). The chain's CDR3 is CASSMSSSAVGNTIYF. CDR3 nucleotides: TGTGCCAGTAGTATGTCCTCCTCGGCTGTGGGAAACACCATATATTTT.

The chain is built from TRBV14 and TRBJ2-2; D possibly uses TRBD1 or TRBD2 (5 bases each). Trimming shortened V by 1 base and J by 5 bases, and 11 bases separated the two germline ends. The CDR3 is 15 residues long. Germline V CDR1 and CDR2: SGHDN, FVKESK. The CDR3 reads CASSQVRGSTGELFF. CDR3 nucleotide sequence: TGTGCCAGCAGCCAAGTGAGGGGCTCGACCGGGGAGCTGTTTTTT.

The rearrangement links TRBV5-4 to TRBJ2-7, with 8 bases aligning to TRBD1. V shed 1 base and J 2 bases; nucleotides not matched to a gene: 8. The CDR3 has 16 residues. Germline assignment: CDR1 SGHNT and CDR2 YYREEE (reference sequence). CDR3 DNA sequence: TGTGCCAGCAGCTTGTACCAGGGGGCGAAAACCTACGAGCAGTACTTC. This translates into CASSLYQGAKTYEQYF.

The chain couples TRBV2 to TRBJ1-5; D gene ambiguous. Germline V lookup: CDR1 SNHLY, CDR2 FYNNEI. The CDR3 is 15 residues long. With 1 base removed from V and 4 bases from J, the gap between germline ends came to 11 bases. The CDR3 here is CASSEGASENQPQHF. For the CDR3, the DNA is TGTGCCAGCAGTGAAGGGGCCAGTGAAAATCAGCCCCAGCATTTT.

The chain is built from TRBV27 and TRBJ2-2; possibly TRBD1 for D (5 bases). Germline values: CDR1 MNHEY, CDR2 SMNVEV (reference sequence). This CDR3 region has 16 residues. With 6 bases removed from V and 3 bases from J, the gap between germline ends came to 17 bases. CDR3: CASRPLGLDYTGELFF. The CDR3 DNA sequence: TGTGCCAGCAGACCCCTGGGGCTAGATTACACCGGGGAGCTGTTTTTT.

This chain links TRBV6-5 with TRBJ1-2, with a tentative D call TRBD1 (5 bases). The CDR3 has 12 residues. Germline CDR1 is MNHEY and CDR2 is SVGAGI. Trimming pared 2 bases from V and 4 bases from J, leaving 5 bases between. CDR3 region: CASSYGGYGYTF. The CDR3 DNA reads TGTGCCAGCAGTTACGGGGGCTATGGCTACACCTTC.

This clone was observed a single time. The chain recombines TRBV29-1 with TRBJ2-1; 8 bases agree with TRBD1. The CDR3 length is 14 residues. CDR1 is SQVTM and CDR2 is ANQGSEA in the germline V gene. V lost 7 bases and J lost 6; bases outside the gene matches: 11. The CDR3, as DNA: TGCAGCGCCTCACCCCAGGGACAGGTCAATGAGCAGTTCTTC. Translating it yields CSASPQGQVNEQFF.

The CDR3 nucleotides are TGTGCCAGCTCCGCGTCGGGGTCTGGCTACACCTTC. Residues: CASSASGSGYTF. The gene calls are TRBV7-2 and TRBJ1-2; D unresolved. This CDR3 comprises 12 residues. V lost 8 bases to trimming and J lost 7 bases, with 14 bases between them. The germline gives CDR1 SGHTA, CDR2 FQGNSA.

The genes are TRBV6-5 and TRBJ2-1; maybe TRBD2 (6 bases). Germline V CDR1 and CDR2: MNHEY, SVGAGI. Deletions cut 2 bases from V and 3 bases from J, with 11 bases between. The CDR3 totals 15 residues. In nucleotides, the CDR3 is TGTGCCAGCAGTTACGGGGCGGGATTCTACAATGAGCAGTTCTTC. It specifies CASSYGAGFYNEQFF.

The V gene is TRBV5-1, the J gene TRBJ2-5; 7 positions match TRBD1. Germline V gives CDR1 SGHRS, CDR2 YFSETQ. V shed 4 bases and J 0 bases; nucleotides not matched to a gene: 9. The CDR3 extends over 16 amino acids. The CDR3 DNA reads TGCGCCAGCAGCCTTTGGGGACAGTCAAACCAAGAGACCCAGTACTTC. It yields the protein CASSLWGQSNQETQYF.

The chain joins TRBV19 to TRBJ2-1, with TRBD2 as a possible D gene (5 bases). V lost 10 bases and J 8 bases, leaving 24 bases between the germline ends. Germline CDR1 is LNHDA and CDR2 is SQIVND (reference sequence). The CDR3 consists of 15 residues. In DNA, the CDR3 is TGTGCCACCTCACCGCGGGCGTATAAGTTCGATGAGCAGTTCTTC. Its protein is CATSPRAYKFDEQFF.